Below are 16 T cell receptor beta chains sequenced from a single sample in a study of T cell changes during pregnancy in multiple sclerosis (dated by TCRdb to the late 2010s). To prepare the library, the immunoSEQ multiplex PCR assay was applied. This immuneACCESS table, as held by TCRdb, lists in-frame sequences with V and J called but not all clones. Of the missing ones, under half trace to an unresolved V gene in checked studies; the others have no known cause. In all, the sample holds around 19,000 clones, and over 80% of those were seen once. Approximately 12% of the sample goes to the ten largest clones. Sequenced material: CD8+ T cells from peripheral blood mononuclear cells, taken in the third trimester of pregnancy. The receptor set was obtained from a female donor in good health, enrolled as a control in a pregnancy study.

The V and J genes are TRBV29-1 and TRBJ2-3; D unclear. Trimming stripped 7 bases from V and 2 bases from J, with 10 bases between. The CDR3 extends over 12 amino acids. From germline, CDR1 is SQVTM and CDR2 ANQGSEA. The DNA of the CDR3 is TGCAGCGCGGTAGTTGCCACAGATACGCAGTATTTT. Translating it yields CSAVVATDTQYF.

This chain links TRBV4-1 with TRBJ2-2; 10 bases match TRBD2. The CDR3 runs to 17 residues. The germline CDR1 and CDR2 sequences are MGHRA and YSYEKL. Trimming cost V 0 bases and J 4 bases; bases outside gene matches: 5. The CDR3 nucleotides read TGCGCCAGCAGCCAAGAAACAGCGGGGGGGTTCACCGGGGAGCTGTTTTTT. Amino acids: CASSQETAGGFTGELFF.

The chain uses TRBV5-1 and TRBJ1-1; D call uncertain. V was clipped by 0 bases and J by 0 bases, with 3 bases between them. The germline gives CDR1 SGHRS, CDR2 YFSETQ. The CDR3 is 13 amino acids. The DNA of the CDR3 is TGCGCCAGCAGCTTGGATATGAACACTGAAGCTTTCTTT. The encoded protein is CASSLDMNTEAFF.

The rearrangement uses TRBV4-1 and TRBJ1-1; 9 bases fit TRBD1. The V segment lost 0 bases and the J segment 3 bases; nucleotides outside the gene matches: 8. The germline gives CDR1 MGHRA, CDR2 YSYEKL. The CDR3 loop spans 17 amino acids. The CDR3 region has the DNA TGCGCCAGCAGCCAAGATTATAACAGGGGGCGCGACACTGAAGCTTTCTTT. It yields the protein CASSQDYNRGRDTEAFF.

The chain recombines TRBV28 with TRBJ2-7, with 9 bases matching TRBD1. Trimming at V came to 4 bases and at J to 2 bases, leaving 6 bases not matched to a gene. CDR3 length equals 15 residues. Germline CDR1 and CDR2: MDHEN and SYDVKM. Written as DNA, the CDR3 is TGTGCCAGCAGTTACGGACAGGGGTCTACCTACGAGCAGTACTTC. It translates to CASSYGQGSTYEQYF. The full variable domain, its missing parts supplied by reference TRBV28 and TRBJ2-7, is DVKVTQSSRYLVKRTGEKVFLECVQDMDHENMFWYRQDPGLGLRLIYFSYDVKMKEKGDIPEGYSVSREKKERFSLILESASTNQTSMYLCASSYGQGSTYEQYFGPGTRLTVT.

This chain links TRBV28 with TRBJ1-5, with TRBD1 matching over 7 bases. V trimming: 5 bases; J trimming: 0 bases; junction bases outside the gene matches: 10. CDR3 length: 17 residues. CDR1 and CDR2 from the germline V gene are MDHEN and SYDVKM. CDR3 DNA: TGTGCCAGCAGTCCTCCGGACAGGTCCTATAGCAATCAGCCCCAGCATTTT. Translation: CASSPPDRSYSNQPQHF.

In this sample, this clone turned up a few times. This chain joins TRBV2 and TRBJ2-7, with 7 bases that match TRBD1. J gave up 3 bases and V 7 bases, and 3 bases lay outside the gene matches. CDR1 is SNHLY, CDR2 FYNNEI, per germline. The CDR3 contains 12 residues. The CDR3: CASTWTGYEQYF. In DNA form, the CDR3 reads TGTGCCAGCACGTGGACAGGCTACGAGCAGTACTTC.

CDR3 region: CASSAVDSTLPADYGYTF. CDR3 DNA: TGCGCCAGCAGCGCCGTCGACAGTACCCTACCGGCGGACTATGGCTACACCTTC. This sequence joins TRBV5-1 and TRBJ1-2; possibly TRBD1 for D (5 bases). CDR1 is SGHRS and CDR2 is YFSETQ in the germline V gene. There are 18 residues in the CDR3. Trimming pared 4 bases from V and 3 bases from J, leaving 25 bases between. Using reference TRBV5-1 and TRBJ1-2 for the parts outside the CDR3, the full variable domain is KAGVTQTPRYLIKTRGQQVTLSCSPISGHRSVSWYQQTPGQGLQFLFEYFSETQRNKGNFPGRFSGRQFSNSRSEMNVSTLELGDSALYLCASSAVDSTLPADYGYTFGSGTRLTVV.

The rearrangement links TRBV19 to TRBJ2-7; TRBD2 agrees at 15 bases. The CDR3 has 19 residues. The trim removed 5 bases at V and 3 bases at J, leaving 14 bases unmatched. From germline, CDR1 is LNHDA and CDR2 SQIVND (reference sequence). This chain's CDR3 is CASSLRTSGRAGVFYEQYF. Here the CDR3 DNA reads TGTGCCAGTAGTCTTCGGACTAGCGGGAGGGCCGGTGTCTTCTACGAGCAGTACTTC.

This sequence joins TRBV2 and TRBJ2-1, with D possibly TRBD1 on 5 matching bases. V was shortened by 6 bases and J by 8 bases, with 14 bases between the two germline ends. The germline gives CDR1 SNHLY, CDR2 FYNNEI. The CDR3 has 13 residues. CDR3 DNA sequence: TGTGCCAGCAGCGAAAGGGGTCGCGATGAGCAGTTCTTC. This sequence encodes CASSERGRDEQFF.

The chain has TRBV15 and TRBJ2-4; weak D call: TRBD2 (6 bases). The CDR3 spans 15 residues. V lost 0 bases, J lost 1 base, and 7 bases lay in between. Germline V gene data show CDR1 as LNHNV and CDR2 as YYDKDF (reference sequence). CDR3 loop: CATSREGGAKNIQYF. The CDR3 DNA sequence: TGTGCCACCAGCAGAGAAGGAGGGGCCAAAAACATTCAGTACTTC.

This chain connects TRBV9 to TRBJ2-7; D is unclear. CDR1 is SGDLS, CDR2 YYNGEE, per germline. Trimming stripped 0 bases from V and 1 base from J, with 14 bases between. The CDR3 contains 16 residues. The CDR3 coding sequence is TGTGCCAGCAGCGTAGAGCCCGTCGAGGTTTCCTACGAGCAGTACTTC. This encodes CASSVEPVEVSYEQYF.

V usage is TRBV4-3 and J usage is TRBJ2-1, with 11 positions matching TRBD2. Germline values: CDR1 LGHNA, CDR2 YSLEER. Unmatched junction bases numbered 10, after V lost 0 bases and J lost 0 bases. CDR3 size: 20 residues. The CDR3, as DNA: TGCGCCAGCAGCCAAGATATACTAGCGGGAGAAGACGGCTCCTACAATGAGCAGTTCTTC. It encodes CASSQDILAGEDGSYNEQFF.

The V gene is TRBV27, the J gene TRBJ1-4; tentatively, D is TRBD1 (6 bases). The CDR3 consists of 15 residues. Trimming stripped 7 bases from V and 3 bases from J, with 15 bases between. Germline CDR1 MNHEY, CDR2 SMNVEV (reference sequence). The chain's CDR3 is CASKDSNWANEKLFF. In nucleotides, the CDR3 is TGTGCCAGCAAGGACAGCAACTGGGCTAATGAAAAACTGTTTTTT.

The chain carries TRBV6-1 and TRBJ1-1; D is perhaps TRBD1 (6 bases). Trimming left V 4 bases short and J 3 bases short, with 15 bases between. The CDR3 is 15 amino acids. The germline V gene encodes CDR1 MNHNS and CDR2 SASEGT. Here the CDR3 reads CASSVQGPGYTEAFF. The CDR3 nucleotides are TGTGCCAGCAGTGTACAGGGACCTGGGTACACTGAAGCTTTCTTT.

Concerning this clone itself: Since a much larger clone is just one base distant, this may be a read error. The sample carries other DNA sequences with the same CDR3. The CDR3 sequence: CASGLGGGTEAFF. DNA of the CDR3: TGTGCTAGTGGTTTGGGAGGGGGCACTGAAGCTTTCTTT. The chain links TRBV12-5 to TRBJ1-1; possibly TRBD1 for D (6 bases). This CDR3 contains 13 residues. CDR1 is LGHNT and CDR2 is FRNRAP in the germline V gene. Trimming removed 1 base at V and 4 bases at J, with 7 bases between.